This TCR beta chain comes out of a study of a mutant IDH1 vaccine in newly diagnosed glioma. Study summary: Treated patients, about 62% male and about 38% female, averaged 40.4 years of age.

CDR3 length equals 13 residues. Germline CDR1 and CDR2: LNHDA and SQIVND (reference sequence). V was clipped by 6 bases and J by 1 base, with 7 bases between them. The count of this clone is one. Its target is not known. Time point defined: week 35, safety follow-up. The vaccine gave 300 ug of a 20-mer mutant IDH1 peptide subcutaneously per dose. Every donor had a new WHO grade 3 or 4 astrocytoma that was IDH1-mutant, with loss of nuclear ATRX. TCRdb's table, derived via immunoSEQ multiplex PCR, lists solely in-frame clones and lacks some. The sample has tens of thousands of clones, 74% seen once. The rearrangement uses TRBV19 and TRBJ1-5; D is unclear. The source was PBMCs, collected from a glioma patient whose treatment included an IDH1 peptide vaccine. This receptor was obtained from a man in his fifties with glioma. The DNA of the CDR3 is TGTGCCAGTAGCCCCGGCAGCAATCAGCCCCAGCATTTT. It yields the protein CASSPGSNQPQHF.